The clone carrying this T cell receptor beta chain showed up just a few times. Its antigen remains unknown. The data derive from a study of T-cell memory formation after mild COVID-19. Overall study results and limits: Contracting clones localized mainly to CM and EM when CD4+ and mainly to EMRA when CD8+.

The authors produced TCR alpha and TCR beta cDNA libraries with sample barcodes and UMIs by 5'RACE using constant-segment primers. TCRdb processed the 5' RACE reads anew with MiXCR; each CDR3 protein has one entry. The sample lists around 300,000 distinct CDR3 sequences; just under 20% were seen once. This TCR came from a young man who had mild COVID-19 (a few samples of this study predate the infection). Cell type and time point are not known. Sequencing was done on a sample of PBMCs or a T cell subset sorted from them (not recorded which).

The CDR3 DNA is TGTGCCAGCAGCTTACCTTGGACGGACTATGGCTACACCTTC. It translates to CASSLPWTDYGYTF. The V and J genes are TRBV13 and TRBJ1-2; D not resolved. The V and J ends lost 2 bases and 3 bases respectively, with 10 bases between them. Germline V CDR1 and CDR2: PRHDT, FYEKMQ (reference sequence). The length of the CDR3 is 14 residues.